Listed below are T cell receptor beta chains from one sample, sequenced in a study of CD8+ T cells in alopecia areata. This table comes from immunoSEQ multiplex PCR, and its TCRdb copy is limited to in-frame clones, with some not included. This table has 140,000 to 150,000 clones, around 50% appearing once. The sequences come from CD4+ T cells sorted from blood, collected at week 0. The receptors stem from a human donor with alopecia areata. Each CDR3 is given with its conserved first and last residue.

v_gene	j_gene	CDR3aa
TRBV27	TRBJ1-4	CASSLQQGSEKLFF
TRBV10-3	TRBJ2-1	CAISASRALANEQFF
TRBV5-1	TRBJ2-5	CASRGTGTYREETQYF
TRBV30	TRBJ2-1	CAWSFGGQGNEQFF
TRBV2	TRBJ2-1	CASSGISVPFNEQFF
TRBV29-1	TRBJ1-2	CSVTLGTNYGYTF
TRBV30	TRBJ1-1	CAWSVPGLEAFF
TRBV6-5	TRBJ1-6	CASRGAGSFNSPLHF
TRBV5-1	TRBJ2-5	CASSLQETQYF
TRBV7-2	TRBJ2-2	CASSPGGAGTGELFF
TRBV7-9	TRBJ2-2	CASSLRTGSGMSVGELFF
TRBV5-1	TRBJ2-5	CASSLGGGAGETQYF
TRBV15	TRBJ1-4	CATSRDPGWEEKLFF
TRBV29-1	TRBJ2-5	CSVETGSKAQYF
TRBV30	TRBJ1-5	CAWRRGGSNQPQHF
TRBV4-3	TRBJ1-4	CASSRLDRGGSSEKLFF
TRBV15	TRBJ1-5	CATSRTWTANNQPQHF
TRBV7-9	TRBJ2-5	CASSLMEGRETQYF
TRBV29-1	TRBJ1-5	CSVVQSSNQPQHF
TRBV4-1	TRBJ1-2	CASSPGPGYGYTF
TRBV7-2	TRBJ2-7	CASRPTGGTYEQYF
TRBV30	TRBJ2-3	CAWSAKSTDTQYF
TRBV10-3	TRBJ1-2	CAISGTSGIGNYGYTF
TRBV7-9	TRBJ1-6	CASSSGDTPLHF
TRBV2	TRBJ1-5	CASSQGAGQPQHF
TRBV7-2	TRBJ2-5	CASSSGRFRETQYF
TRBV30	TRBJ1-5	CAWSAGYSNQPQHF
TRBV20-1	TRBJ2-3	CSVGGTDTQYF
TRBV7-2	TRBJ1-6	CASSLSRAASHSPLHF
TRBV29-1	TRBJ2-1	CSVVTGSSYNEQFF
TRBV30	TRBJ2-1	CALDLTEYNEQFF
TRBV6-5	TRBJ1-2	CASSYSILGSNYGYTF
TRBV29-1	TRBJ2-1	CSVGTSGGNNEQFF